This T cell receptor beta chain was sequenced for a study of blood T cell repertoires in COVID-19. For the study at large: From T cells, B-cell-depleted T cells, or PBMCs came the material, which was cDNA or gDNA.

Authors' processing steps: Cell counts per sample came from amplifying reference gene primers. The method was immunoSEQ multiplex PCR; TCRdb's version includes in-frame clones alone and lacks a portion of them. V and J calls and clone size are copied from that table; D and trimming were computed from the DNA. This table has 310,000 or so clones, around 88% appearing once. The germline gives CDR1 SGHVS, CDR2 FQNEAQ. The CDR3 sequence is 16 residues long. V was pared by 5 bases and J by 2 bases, with 16 bases between. This sequence originates from a woman in her twenties or thirties who had recovered from COVID-19. This chain connects TRBV7-8 to TRBJ2-4; D might be TRBD1 (6 bases). The sequenced sample consisted of peripheral blood. In nucleotides, the CDR3 is TGTGCCAGCAGCCAAGTGCCCGGGACAACCAAAAACATTCAGTACTTC. It yields the protein CASSQVPGTTKNIQYF.